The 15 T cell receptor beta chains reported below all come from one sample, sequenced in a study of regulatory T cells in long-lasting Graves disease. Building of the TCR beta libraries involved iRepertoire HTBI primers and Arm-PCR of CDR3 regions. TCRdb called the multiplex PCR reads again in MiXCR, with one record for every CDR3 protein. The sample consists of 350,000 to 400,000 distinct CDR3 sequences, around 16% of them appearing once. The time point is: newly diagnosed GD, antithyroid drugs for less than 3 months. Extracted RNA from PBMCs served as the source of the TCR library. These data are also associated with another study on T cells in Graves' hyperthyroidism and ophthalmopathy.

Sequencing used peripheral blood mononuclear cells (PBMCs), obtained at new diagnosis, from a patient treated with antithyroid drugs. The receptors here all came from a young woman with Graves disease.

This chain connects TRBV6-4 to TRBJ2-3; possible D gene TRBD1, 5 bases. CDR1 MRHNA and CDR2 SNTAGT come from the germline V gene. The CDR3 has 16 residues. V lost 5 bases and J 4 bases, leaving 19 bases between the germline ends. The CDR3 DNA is TGTGCCAGCAGTTACCTCGGGCAGGGCAACGCAGATACGCAGTATTTT. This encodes CASSYLGQGNADTQYF.

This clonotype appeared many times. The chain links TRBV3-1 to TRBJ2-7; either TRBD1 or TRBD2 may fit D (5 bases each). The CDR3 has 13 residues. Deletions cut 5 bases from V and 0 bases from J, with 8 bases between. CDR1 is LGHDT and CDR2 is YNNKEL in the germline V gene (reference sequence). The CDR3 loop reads CASSRGVSYEQYF. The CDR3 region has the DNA TGTGCCAGCAGCAGAGGGGTCTCCTACGAGCAGTACTTC.

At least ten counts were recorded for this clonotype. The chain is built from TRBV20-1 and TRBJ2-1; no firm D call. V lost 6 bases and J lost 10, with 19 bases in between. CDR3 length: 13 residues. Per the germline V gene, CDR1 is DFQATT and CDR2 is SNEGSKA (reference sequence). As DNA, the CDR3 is TGCAGTGCCAGTAGAGCACTCTCGGACGAGCAGTTCTTC. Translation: CSASRALSDEQFF.

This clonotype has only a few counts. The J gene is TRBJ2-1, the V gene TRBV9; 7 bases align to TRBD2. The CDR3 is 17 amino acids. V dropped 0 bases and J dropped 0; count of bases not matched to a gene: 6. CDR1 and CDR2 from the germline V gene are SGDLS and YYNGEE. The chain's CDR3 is CASSVGSSGHSYNEQFF. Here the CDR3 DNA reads TGTGCCAGCAGCGTAGGGTCTAGCGGTCACTCCTACAATGAGCAGTTCTTC.

CDR3 sequence (DNA): TGTGCCAGCAGTACTATCCATAACAGGGGCCATACAGATACGCAGTATTTT. Its translation is CASSTIHNRGHTDTQYF. V and J are TRBV28 and TRBJ2-3; 7 positions agree with TRBD1. Germline V gives CDR1 MDHEN, CDR2 SYDVKM. Trimming cost V 5 bases and J 3 bases; bases outside gene matches: 14. The CDR3 loop spans 17 amino acids. The full variable domain, rest sourced from reference TRBV28 and TRBJ2-3, is DVKVTQSSRYLVKRTGEKVFLECVQDMDHENMFWYRQDPGLGLRLIYFSYDVKMKEKGDIPEGYSVSREKKERFSLILESASTNQTSMYLCASSTIHNRGHTDTQYFGPGTRLTVL.

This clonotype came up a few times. Here the CDR3 DNA reads TGTGCCAGTAGTACCCGGACAGGGGGTCCCCTATCTGGGGCCAACGTCCTGACTTTC. It is translated as CASSTRTGGPLSGANVLTF. The chain is built from TRBV19 and TRBJ2-6; 10 positions agree with TRBD1. The CDR3 length is 19 residues. Germline assignment: CDR1 LNHDA and CDR2 SQIVND (reference sequence). J gave up 1 base and V 4 bases, and 10 bases lay outside the gene matches.

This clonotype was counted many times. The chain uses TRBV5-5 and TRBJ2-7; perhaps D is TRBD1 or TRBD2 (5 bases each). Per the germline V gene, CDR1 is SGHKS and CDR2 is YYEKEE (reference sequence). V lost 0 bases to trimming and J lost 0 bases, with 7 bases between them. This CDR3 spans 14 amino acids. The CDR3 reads CASSLVGTSYEQYF. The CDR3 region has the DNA TGTGCCAGCAGCTTGGTGGGGACCTCCTACGAGCAGTACTTC. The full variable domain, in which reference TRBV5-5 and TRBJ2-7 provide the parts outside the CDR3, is DAGVTQSPTHLIKTRGQQVTLRCSPISGHKSVSWYQQVLGQGPQFIFQYYEKEERGRGNFPDRFSARQFPNYSSELNVNALLLGDSALYLCASSLVGTSYEQYFGPGTRLTVT.

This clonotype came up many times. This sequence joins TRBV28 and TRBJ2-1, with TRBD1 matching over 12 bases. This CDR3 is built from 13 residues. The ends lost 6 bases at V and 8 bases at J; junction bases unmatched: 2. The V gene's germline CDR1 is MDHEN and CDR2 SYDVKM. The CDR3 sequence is CASRGQGAHEQFF. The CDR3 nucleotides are TGTGCCAGCAGGGGACAGGGGGCCCATGAGCAGTTCTTC.

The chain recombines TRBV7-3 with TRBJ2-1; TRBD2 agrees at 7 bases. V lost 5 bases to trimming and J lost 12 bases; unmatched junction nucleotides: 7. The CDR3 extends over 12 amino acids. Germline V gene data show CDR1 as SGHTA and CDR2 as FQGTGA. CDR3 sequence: CASSLAGEGQFF. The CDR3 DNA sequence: TGTGCCAGCAGCCTAGCCGGGGAGGGGCAGTTCTTC.

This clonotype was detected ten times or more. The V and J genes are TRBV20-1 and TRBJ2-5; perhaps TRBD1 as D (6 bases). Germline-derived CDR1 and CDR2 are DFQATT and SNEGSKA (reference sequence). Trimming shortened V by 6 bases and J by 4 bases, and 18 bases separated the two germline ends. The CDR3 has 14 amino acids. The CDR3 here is CSATNTGLGETQYF. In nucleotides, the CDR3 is TGCAGTGCAACCAACACAGGGTTGGGAGAGACCCAGTACTTC.

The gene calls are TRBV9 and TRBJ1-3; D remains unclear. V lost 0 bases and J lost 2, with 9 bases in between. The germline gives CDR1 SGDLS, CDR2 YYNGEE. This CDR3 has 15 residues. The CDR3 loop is CASSVVAGAGNTIYF. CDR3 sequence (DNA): TGTGCCAGCAGCGTAGTAGCGGGTGCTGGAAACACCATATATTTT.

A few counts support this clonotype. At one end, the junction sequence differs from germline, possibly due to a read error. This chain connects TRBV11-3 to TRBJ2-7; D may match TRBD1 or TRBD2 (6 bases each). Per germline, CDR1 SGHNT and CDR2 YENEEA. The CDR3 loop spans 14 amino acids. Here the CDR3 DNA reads TGTGCCAGCAGCTCGCATAGGGGGGCCTACGGGCAGTACTTC. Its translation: CASSSHRGAYGQYF.

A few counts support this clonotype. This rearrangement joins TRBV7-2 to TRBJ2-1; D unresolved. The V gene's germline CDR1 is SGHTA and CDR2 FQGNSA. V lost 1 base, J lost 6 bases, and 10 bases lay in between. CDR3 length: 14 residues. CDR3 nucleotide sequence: TGTGCCAGCAGCTTAGAACAGCTGGTCAATGAGCAGTTCTTC. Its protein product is CASSLEQLVNEQFF.

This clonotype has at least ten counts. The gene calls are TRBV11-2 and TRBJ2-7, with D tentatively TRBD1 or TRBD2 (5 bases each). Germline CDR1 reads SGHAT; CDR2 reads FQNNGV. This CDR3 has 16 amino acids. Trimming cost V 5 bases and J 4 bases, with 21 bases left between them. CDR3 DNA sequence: TGTGCCAGCAGCCCGATTCCGGGACGGACTTTTTACGAGCAGTACTTC. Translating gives CASSPIPGRTFYEQYF.

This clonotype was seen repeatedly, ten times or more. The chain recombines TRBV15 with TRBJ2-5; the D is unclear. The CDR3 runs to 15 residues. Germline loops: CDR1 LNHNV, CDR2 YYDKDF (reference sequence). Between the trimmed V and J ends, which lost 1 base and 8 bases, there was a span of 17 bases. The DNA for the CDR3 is TGTGCCACCAGCAGAGGTTCGTCTGAGGTAGTAACCCAGTACTTC. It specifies CATSRGSSEVVTQYF. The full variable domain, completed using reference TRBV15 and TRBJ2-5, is DAMVIQNPRYQVTQFGKPVTLSCSQTLNHNVMYWYQQKSSQAPKLLFHYYDKDFNNEADTPDNFQSRRPNTSFCFLDIRSPGLGDTAMYLCATSRGSSEVVTQYFGPGTRLLVL.